Listed here is a single T cell receptor beta chain. What it recognizes is unknown. The CDR3 covers 14 residues. Germline V lookup: CDR1 PRHDT, CDR2 FYEKMQ (reference sequence). These data are taken from a study of monozygotic twins with inflammatory bowel disease. Study findings and constraints: IBD-affected twins scored below their healthy co-twins in TCRbeta diversity (inverse Simpson).

TCRdb processed the 5' RACE reads again and assigns one entry to each CDR3 protein, with no DNA. This specimen shows approximately 150,000 distinct CDR3 sequences; the ten leading clones hold approximately 2.5%. Source material: blood. This rearrangement joins TRBV13 to TRBJ2-5. The TCR sequence derives from a human donor with ulcerative colitis or Crohn's disease, or a healthy co-twin of an affected twin (not recorded which). The CDR3 protein is CASSLGLEQETQYF.